This TCR beta chain was obtained from a study of OX40 agonist ivuxolimab in advanced cancers. Some background on the complete study: The costimulatory receptor OX40 (CD134) was targeted by ivuxolimab, a fully human IgG2 agonistic monoclonal antibody. Intravenous ivuxolimab was administered to patients every 2 weeks at six dose levels: 0.01, 0.1, 0.3, 1.5, 3 and 10 mg/kg. The dose-escalation cohort was almost 85% male with a mean age of about 60 years, ranging from about 20 to 80. The paper covers the monotherapy dose-escalation part of the phase I ivuxolimab trial, which included N of about 50 patients. Prior anti-PD-1, anti-PD-L1 or anti-CTLA-4 therapy was permitted, and less than 45% of dose-escalation patients had received checkpoint inhibitors. Three dose-escalation patients achieved partial responses, one with hepatocellular carcinoma and two with cutaneous melanoma. Of the 50 or so patients in dose escalation, about 20 had hepatocellular carcinoma, some 15 had melanoma, 9 had renal cell carcinoma and 9 had head and neck cancer. Peripheral TCRbeta sequencing was intended to test whether TCR sequence diversity was altered and clonal T-cell expansion was caused by ivuxolimab. The study at large found these results: Low levels of normalized T-cell clonal expansion were also seen in some patients who did not respond. In the 0.1-3.0 mg/kg groups, partial responders were among the patients with the lowest normalized peripheral clonal expansion, particularly in CD8+ T cells. Clonal expansion of both CD4+ and CD8+ blood T cells was observed from baseline to week 6 at doses 0.1 to 3.0 mg/kg. The antigen specificity of the clonally expanded peripheral T cells was not determined. After ivuxolimab, more expanded clones were found on average in CD8+ T cells than in CD4+ T cells.

In the germline V gene, CDR1 corresponds to MDHEN and CDR2 to SYDVKM. The CDR3, from cysteine to phenylalanine, totals 14 residues. Of the read, only the CDR3 DNA is kept; its 42 bases are in frame from base 1. Trimming removed 2 bases from V and 0 bases from J, leaving 8 bases between the germline ends. In the case of this clone: Its target antigen remains unknown. Base qualities are not recorded, but no much larger clone differs from it by a single base.

The trial excluded patients who had a history of autoimmune disease or who were on systemic immunosuppression. Peripheral blood for TCR sequencing was collected from all dose cohorts at baseline, on cycle 4 day 1, and on cycle 7 day 1. The samples were drawn from a first-in-human, open-label, multicenter phase I dose-escalation trial of ivuxolimab. The trial enrolled adults with locally advanced or metastatic head and neck squamous cell, hepatocellular, melanoma or renal cell carcinoma. Before TCR sequencing, CD4+ T cells and CD8+ T cells from peripheral blood were sorted into separate populations. Genomic DNA was extracted from sorted cells for sequencing of the TCRbeta CDR3 region. The immunoSEQ Assay was used for sequencing of TCRbeta CDR3 regions. What TCRdb holds here is the immuneACCESS table cut down to in-frame rearrangements. Part of the clones is not present; checked against another copy, under half of the missing clones reflect an unresolved V gene, and the others are unexplained. Present in this sample are about 72,000 clones, 89% of which were seen just once. The leading ten clones occupy about an eighth of the sample.

The specimen was CD4+ or CD8+ T cells sorted from blood, collected in a trial of the OX40 agonist ivuxolimab. The TCR sequence derives from an adult with an advanced solid tumor such as melanoma, head and neck, liver or kidney cancer. Rearrangement joined TRBV28 to TRBJ2-7, with TRBD1 tentatively as D gene (5 bases match). This receptor has the CDR3 CASSLTGFSYEQYF. The sequenced DNA is TGTGCCAGCAGTTTAACAGGATTCTCCTACGAGCAGTACTTC.